This T cell receptor beta chain was identified during a study of shared clonotypes between healthy human individuals. Study-level information: Donors consisted of two women and three men between 18 and 49. Study-level points and caveats: Sampling covered blood only; tissue repertoires likely differ. In contrast to clonotypes shared by all four donors, non-shared clonotypes had lower generation probabilities.

This clone has a single count. Its antigen is not identified. Trimming took 4 bases from V and 1 from J, leaving 7 bases between them. The CDR3 has 13 amino acids. Germline CDR1 and CDR2: MDHEN and SYDVKM. Sorted-subset replicate PCR reactions contained 200 ng DNA, corresponding to approximately 30,000 T cell genomes. The repertoire was sequenced with immunoSEQ multiplex PCR; TCRdb's copy has only in-frame clones and lacks some. This table has 2 million to 2.5 million clones, approximately 95% appearing once. The chain carries TRBV28 and TRBJ2-5; D ambiguous. The sequence was obtained from a man aged 18 to 29 in good health. Some clones in this sample may be carry-over from other donors' samples. The specimen sequenced was naive CD4+ T cells from PBMCs. Subset noted: CD45RA+ positively selected. The CDR3 loop is CASSSPVQETQYF. The CDR3 DNA follows: TGTGCCAGCAGTTCCCCAGTCCAAGAGACCCAGTACTTC.